This TCR beta chain was retrieved from a study of blood T cell repertoires in COVID-19. The J segment lost 3 bases and the V segment lost 5 bases, leaving 8 bases of the junction unmatched. CDR3 length equals 17 residues. Germline V gene sequence: CDR1 SGHVS, CDR2 FQNEAQ. Sequenced by immunoSEQ multiplex PCR; TCRdb stores in-frame clones only, minus some. The sample has roughly 220,000 clones, roughly 89% seen once. Sequencing used PBMCs or T cells enriched from blood (not recorded which). This clonotype was obtained from a woman in her thirties or forties with acute COVID-19. The chain has TRBV7-8 and TRBJ2-1; TRBD2 aligns across 12 bases. CDR3 sequence (DNA): TGTGCCAGCAGCAGAGGACTAGCGGGGAACTACTACAATGAGCAGTTCTTC. This translates into CASSRGLAGNYYNEQFF.